The rows below give T cell receptor beta chains drawn from one sample of a study of technical replicates of blood from a handful of donors. The repertoire was sequenced with immunoSEQ multiplex PCR; TCRdb's copy has only in-frame clones and lacks some. The sample includes 80,000 or so clones, roughly 94% seen only once; the top ten take around 0.37%. The sequencing input was T cells isolated from PBMCs. The source of these receptors is a human donor in good health. CDR3s include the opening cysteine and the closing phenylalanine or tryptophan. A D gene is named only where the DNA matches it firmly. Rows give clone size only sometimes, using once, few, many, or a class for an expanded clone.

>.|.|TRBV9|TRBJ2-1
CASSAPGLPSSSYNEQFF
TGTGCCAGCAGTGCCCCGGGACTCCCGAGTAGCTCCTACAATGAGCAGTTCTTC
>.|.|TRBV18|TRBJ2-7
CASSPGGQQTYEQYF
TGTGCCAGCTCACCGGGCGGACAACAAACCTACGAGCAGTACTTC
>TRBD1|once|TRBV6-5|TRBJ1-2
CASSRGQGNYGYTF
TGTGCCAGCAGTCGAGGACAGGGCAACTATGGCTACACCTTC
>.|.|TRBV30|TRBJ2-7
CAWSLGHEQYF
TGTGCCTGGAGTTTGGGGCACGAGCAGTACTTC
>.|.|TRBV28|TRBJ2-7
CATASGPGSPYEQYF
TGTGCCACTGCCTCGGGCCCAGGGTCTCCCTACGAGCAGTACTTC
>.|.|TRBV7-6|TRBJ2-1
CASSRSSYNEQFF
TGTGCCAGCAGTAGGAGCTCCTACAATGAGCAGTTCTTC
>TRBD2|.|TRBV7-2|TRBJ2-1
CASSSLRGRAYHEQFF
TGTGCCAGCAGTTCATTAAGAGGGAGGGCTTACCATGAGCAGTTCTTC
>TRBD1|once|TRBV4-1|TRBJ2-3
CASSPRRLWDRGDQADTQYF
TGCGCCAGCAGCCCCCGACGATTATGGGACAGGGGGGATCAAGCAGATACGCAGTATTTT
>.|.|TRBV7-8|TRBJ2-5
CASRGVLQETQYF
TGTGCCAGCCGCGGCGTCCTTCAAGAGACCCAGTACTTC
>TRBD2|.|TRBV5-1|TRBJ2-1
CASSFEWTSGYNEQFF
TGCGCCAGCAGCTTTGAGTGGACTAGCGGTTACAATGAGCAGTTCTTC